This T cell receptor beta chain originates from a study of blood T cell repertoires in COVID-19. In the study overall: Collection of acute and convalescent COVID-19 samples took place in the United States, Italy and Spain. In each case, the material was cDNA or gDNA derived from T cells, B-cell-depleted T cells, or PBMCs.

The CDR3 totals 15 residues. Germline CDR1 and CDR2: MDHEN and SYDVKM. Unmatched junction bases numbered 7, after V lost 3 bases and J lost 7 bases. In the original analysis: Reference gene primer amplification gave nucleated cell count estimates. The data were produced by immunoSEQ multiplex PCR, yet TCRdb's version contains in-frame clones alone and is incomplete. The DNA was the basis for D and trimming; V, J and clone size are from that table. The sample carries about 250,000 clones, 85% to 90% recorded once. The chain combines TRBV28 with TRBJ2-7; TRBD1 matches 12 bases. Sequencing was performed on peripheral blood. This TCR derives from an elderly man with acute or convalescent COVID-19. CDR3 DNA: TGTGCCAGCAGTTTGGGCGGGACAGGGGGCGTTGAGCAGTACTTC. It codes for CASSLGGTGGVEQYF.